Listed below are T cell receptor beta chains from one sample, sequenced in a study of shared clonotypes between healthy human individuals. Assay: immunoSEQ multiplex PCR; the TCRdb copy retains only in-frame clones and omits some. The sample lists 400,000 to 600,000 clones; more than 75% were seen once. Sequenced: PBMCs. The receptors derive from a woman in her thirties or forties in good health. Some clones in this sample may be carry-over from other donors' samples. The conserved cysteine and the conserved F or W are not part of the CDR3 here.

v_call,j_call,cdr3_aa
TRBV6-6,TRBJ1-5,ASSQYRGGNQPQH
TRBV15,TRBJ2-7,ATSRGGTEREQY
TRBV18,TRBJ2-3,ASSRRGSGSFTDTQY
TRBV7-2,TRBJ2-2,ASSYRAGLAAGELF
TRBV5-6,TRBJ2-1,ASSRIPSGSYNEQF
TRBV5-1,TRBJ2-1,ASSLAPVNEQF
TRBV11-2,TRBJ2-5,ASSQLGGRETQY
TRBV7-2,TRBJ2-1,ASSPGLAKNEQF
TRBV18,TRBJ1-3,ASSPQGDGNTIY
TRBV5-1,TRBJ1-1,ASSPTPRDRETEAF
TRBV5-4,TRBJ2-1,ASSFSTSERNEQF
TRBV2,TRBJ2-6,ASKAQGSSPGANALT
TRBV15,TRBJ2-3,ATSRDAGGRTDTQY
TRBV5-1,TRBJ2-5,ASSLGGNKETQY
TRBV28,TRBJ2-7,ASSWGSYEQY
TRBV11-2,TRBJ2-7,ASSLLVSAYEQY
TRBV14,TRBJ2-7,ASSRVGLVNEQY
TRBV5-1,TRBJ2-2,ASSLTGGGVLNTGELF
TRBV5-1,TRBJ2-1,ASSLGLSYNEQF
TRBV9,TRBJ2-5,ASSVDRTQETQY